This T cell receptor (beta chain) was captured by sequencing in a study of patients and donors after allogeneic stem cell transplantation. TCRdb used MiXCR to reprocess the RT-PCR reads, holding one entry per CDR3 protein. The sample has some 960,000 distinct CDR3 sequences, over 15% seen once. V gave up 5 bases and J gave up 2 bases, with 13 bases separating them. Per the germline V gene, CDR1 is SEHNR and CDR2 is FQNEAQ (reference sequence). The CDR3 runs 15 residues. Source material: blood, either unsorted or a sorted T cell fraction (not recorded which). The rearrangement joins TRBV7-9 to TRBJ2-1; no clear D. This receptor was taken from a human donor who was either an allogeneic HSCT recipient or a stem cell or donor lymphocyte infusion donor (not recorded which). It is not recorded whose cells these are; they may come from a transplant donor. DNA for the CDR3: TGTGCCAGCAGCCCGGCTACCTCTCCCTACAATGAGCAGTTCTTC. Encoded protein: CASSPATSPYNEQFF.